The clone carrying this TCR beta chain has at least ten counts. Its specificity is not known. This entry is derived from a study of identical twins. Study outcomes and limitations: Findings came from cross-sectional statistics, without long-term follow-up of donors. Weaker excess sharing between twins was seen in beta out-of-frame sequences.

With template switching, a universal primer site was added, and the cDNA carried unique molecular identifiers. A single record per CDR3 protein comes from TCRdb applying MiXCR to the 5' RACE reads. The profile covers 750,000 to 950,000 distinct CDR3 sequences, with around an eighth appearing a single time and about 1.5% taken by the ten largest. This same sample was also part of a study on yellow fever vaccine responses in identical twins. Turning to that study: Twins' vaccine T cell responses reportedly seemed partly convergent and partly personalized.

This receptor was obtained from a woman younger than 35 in good health. Specimen: PBMCs.

CDR3 in amino acids: CASSPGHRYEQYF. The CDR3 DNA is TGTGCCAGCAGCCCGGGACACCGTTACGAGCAGTACTTC. The rearrangement links TRBV7-9 to TRBJ2-7; a weak D match, TRBD1 (6 bases). This CDR3 spans 13 amino acids. Germline-derived CDR1 and CDR2 are SEHNR and FQNEAQ (reference sequence). The germline V and J ends were trimmed by 5 bases and 4 bases, with 12 bases remaining between them.